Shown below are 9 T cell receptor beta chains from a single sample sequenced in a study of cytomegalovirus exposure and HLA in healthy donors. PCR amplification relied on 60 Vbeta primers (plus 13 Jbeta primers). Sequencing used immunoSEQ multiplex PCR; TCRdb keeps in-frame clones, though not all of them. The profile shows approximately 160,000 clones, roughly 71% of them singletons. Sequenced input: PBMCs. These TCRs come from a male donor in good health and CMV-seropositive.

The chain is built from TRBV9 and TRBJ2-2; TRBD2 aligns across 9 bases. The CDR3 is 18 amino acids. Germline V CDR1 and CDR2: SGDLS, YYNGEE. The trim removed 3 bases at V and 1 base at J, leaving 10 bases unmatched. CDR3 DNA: TGTGCCAGCAGCGCGAGCGGGGGGTCTCCGCTGAACACCGGGGAGCTGTTTTTT. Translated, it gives CASSASGGSPLNTGELFF.

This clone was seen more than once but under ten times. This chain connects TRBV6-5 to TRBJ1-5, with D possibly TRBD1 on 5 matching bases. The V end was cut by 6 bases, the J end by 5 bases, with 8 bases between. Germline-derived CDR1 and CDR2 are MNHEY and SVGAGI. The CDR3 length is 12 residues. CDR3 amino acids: CASRGVDQPQHF. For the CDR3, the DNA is TGTGCCAGCAGAGGGGTTGATCAGCCCCAGCATTTT.

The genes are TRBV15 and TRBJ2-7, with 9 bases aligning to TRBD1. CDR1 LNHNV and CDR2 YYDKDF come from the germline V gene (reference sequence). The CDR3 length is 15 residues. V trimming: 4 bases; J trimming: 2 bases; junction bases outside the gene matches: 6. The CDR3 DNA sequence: TGTGCCACCAGCACCGCCGGGACAGGGACCTACGAGCAGTACTTC. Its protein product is CATSTAGTGTYEQYF. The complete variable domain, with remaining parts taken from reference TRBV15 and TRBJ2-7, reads DAMVIQNPRYQVTQFGKPVTLSCSQTLNHNVMYWYQQKSSQAPKLLFHYYDKDFNNEADTPDNFQSRRPNTSFCFLDIRSPGLGDTAMYLCATSTAGTGTYEQYFGPGTRLTVT.

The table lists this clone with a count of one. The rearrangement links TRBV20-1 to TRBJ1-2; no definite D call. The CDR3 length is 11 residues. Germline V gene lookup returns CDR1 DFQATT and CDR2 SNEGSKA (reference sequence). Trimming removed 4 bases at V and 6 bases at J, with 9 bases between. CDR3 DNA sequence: TGCAGTGCTAAGGAGCCCCATGGCTACACCTTC. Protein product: CSAKEPHGYTF.

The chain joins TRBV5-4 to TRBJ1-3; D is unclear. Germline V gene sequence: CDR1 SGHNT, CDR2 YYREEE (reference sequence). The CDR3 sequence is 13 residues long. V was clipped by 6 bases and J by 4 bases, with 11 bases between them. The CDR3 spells CASIPDSGNTIYF. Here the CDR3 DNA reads TGTGCCAGCATTCCCGACTCGGGAAACACCATATATTTT.

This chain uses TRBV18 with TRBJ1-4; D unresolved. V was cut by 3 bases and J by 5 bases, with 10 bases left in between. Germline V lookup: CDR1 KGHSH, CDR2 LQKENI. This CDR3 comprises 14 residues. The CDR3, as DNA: TGTGCCAGCTCACCGCGGGGAGAAAATGAAAAACTGTTTTTT. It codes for CASSPRGENEKLFF.

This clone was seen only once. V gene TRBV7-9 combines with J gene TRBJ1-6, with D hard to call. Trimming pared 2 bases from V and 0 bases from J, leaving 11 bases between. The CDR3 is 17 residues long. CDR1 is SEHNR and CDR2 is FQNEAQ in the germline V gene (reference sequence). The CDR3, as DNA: TGTGCCAGCAGCTTATACCGGGGAAGCTCCTATAATTCACCCCTCCACTTT. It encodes CASSLYRGSSYNSPLHF.

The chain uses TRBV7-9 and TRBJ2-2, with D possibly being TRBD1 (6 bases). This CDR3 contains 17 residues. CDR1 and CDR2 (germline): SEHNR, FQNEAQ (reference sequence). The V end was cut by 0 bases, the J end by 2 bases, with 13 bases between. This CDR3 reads CASSLAPGQINTGELFF. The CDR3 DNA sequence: TGTGCCAGCAGCTTAGCCCCAGGACAGATAAACACCGGGGAGCTGTTTTTT.

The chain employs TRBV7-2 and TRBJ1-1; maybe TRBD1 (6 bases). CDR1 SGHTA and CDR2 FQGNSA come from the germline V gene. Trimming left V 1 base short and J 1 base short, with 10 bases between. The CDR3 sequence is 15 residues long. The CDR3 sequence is CASSLEGRGNTEAFF. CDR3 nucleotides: TGTGCCAGCAGCTTAGAGGGCAGGGGGAACACTGAAGCTTTCTTT. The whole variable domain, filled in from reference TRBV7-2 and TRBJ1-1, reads GAGVSQSPSNKVTEKGKDVELRCDPISGHTALYWYRQSLGQGLEFLIYFQGNSAPDKSGLPSDRFSAERTGGSVSTLTIQRTQQEDSAVYLCASSLEGRGNTEAFFGQGTRLTVV.